This T cell receptor (beta chain) was sequenced during a study of a mutant IDH1 vaccine in newly diagnosed glioma. CDR1 SEHNR and CDR2 FQNEAQ come from the germline V gene (reference sequence). This CDR3 spans 13 amino acids. V lost 4 bases, J lost 4 bases, and 5 bases lay in between. The time point was: week 47, end of study. All doses held 300 ug of mutant IDH1 20-mer peptide, with topical imiquimod. The data were produced by immunoSEQ multiplex PCR, yet TCRdb's version contains in-frame clones alone and is incomplete. The sample carries over 50,000 clones, less than 85% recorded once. For this clone: Its antigen is currently unknown.

The J gene is TRBJ2-6, the V gene TRBV7-9, with D unresolved. The sequencing used PBMCs, collected from a glioma patient whose treatment included an IDH1 peptide vaccine. The sequence derives from a middle-aged woman with glioma. Some clones in this sample may be carry-over from other donors' samples. The CDR3 loop is CASSSSGANVLTF. The CDR3 DNA follows: TGTGCCAGCAGCTCCAGCGGGGCCAACGTCCTGACTTTC.